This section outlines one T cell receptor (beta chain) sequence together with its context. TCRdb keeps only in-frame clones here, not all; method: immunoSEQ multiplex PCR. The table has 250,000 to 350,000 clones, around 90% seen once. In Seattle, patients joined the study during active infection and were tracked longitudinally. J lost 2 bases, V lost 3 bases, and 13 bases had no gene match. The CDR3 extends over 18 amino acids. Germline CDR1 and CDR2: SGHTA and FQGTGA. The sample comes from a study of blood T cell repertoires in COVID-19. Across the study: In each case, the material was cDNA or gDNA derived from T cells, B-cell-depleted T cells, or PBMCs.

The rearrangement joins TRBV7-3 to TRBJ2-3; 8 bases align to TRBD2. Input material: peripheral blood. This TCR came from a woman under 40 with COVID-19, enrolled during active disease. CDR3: CASSLWGSRGGHTDTQYF. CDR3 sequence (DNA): TGTGCCAGCAGCTTGTGGGGTTCTCGCGGGGGGCACACAGATACGCAGTATTTT.